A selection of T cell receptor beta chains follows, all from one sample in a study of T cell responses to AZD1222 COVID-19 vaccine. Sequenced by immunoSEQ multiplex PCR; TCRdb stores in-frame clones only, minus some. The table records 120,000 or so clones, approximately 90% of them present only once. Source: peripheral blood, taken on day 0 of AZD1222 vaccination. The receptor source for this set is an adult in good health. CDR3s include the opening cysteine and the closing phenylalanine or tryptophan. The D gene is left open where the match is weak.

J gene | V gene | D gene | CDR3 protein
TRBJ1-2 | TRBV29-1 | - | CSVGEGAGGYTF
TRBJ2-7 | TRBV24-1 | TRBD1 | CATSDSKQGVEVRYF
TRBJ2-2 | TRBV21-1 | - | CANPPGRANTGELFF
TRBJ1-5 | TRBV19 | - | CASSMRENSQPQHF
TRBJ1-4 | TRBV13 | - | CASSKNWGPGNEKLFF
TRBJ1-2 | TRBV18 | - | CASSKTENYGYTF
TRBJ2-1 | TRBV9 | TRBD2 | CASSPGLAGDEQFF
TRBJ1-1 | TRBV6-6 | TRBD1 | CASRQDRATEAFF
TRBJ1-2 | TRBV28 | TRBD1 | CASSFWVEGQGRVGYTF
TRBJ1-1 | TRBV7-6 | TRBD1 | CASSLATGDVGEAFF
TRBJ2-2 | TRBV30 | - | CAWSVQNTGELFF
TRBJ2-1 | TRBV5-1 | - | CASSPGTVSSYNEQFF
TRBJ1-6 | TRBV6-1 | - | CASSEEGIRPLHF
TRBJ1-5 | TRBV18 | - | CASSPGSGVSLNQPQHF
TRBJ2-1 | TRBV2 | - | CASRAYNEQFF
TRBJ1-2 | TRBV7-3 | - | CASSLNQGYGYTF
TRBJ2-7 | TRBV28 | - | CASSRQEPYEQYF
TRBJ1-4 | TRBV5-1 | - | CASSPNRGRTNEKLFF
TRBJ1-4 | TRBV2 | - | CASSEGARDGEKLFF
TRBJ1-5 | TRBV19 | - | CASSIVNQPQHF
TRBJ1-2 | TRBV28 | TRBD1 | CASSQGQYYGYTF
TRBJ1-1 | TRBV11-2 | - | CASSRRASSTLTENTEAFF
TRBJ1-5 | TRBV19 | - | CASSIQGSNQPQHF
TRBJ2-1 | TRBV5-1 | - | CASSLVGLAAKVYNEQFF
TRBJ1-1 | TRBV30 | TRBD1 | CAWSVGAGGTEAFF
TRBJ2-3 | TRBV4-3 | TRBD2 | CASSPRLAGGPTDTQYF
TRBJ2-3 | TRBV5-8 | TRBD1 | CASSLGQGAYSTDTQYF
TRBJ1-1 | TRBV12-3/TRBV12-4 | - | CASTAIEAFF
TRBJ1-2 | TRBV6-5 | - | CASSNGGNYGYTF
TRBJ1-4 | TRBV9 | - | CASSVTGSGEKLFF